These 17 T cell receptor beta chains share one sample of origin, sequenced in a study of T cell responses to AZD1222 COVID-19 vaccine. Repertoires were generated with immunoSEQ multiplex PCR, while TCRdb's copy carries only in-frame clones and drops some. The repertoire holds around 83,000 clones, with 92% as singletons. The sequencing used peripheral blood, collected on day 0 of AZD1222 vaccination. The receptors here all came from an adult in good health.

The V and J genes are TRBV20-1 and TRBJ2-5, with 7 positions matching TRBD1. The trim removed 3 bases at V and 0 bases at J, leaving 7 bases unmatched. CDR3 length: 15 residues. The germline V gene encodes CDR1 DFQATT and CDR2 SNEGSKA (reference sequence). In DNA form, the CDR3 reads TGCAGTGCTAGTACGGGACAGACATACCAAGAGACCCAGTACTTC. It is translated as CSASTGQTYQETQYF.

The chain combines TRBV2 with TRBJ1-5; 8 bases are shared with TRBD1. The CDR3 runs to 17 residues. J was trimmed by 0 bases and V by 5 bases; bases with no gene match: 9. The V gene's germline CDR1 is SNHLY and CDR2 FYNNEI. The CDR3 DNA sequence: TGTGCCAGCAGTCCCGGAGACAGGGGCTATAGCAATCAGCCCCAGCATTTT. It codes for CASSPGDRGYSNQPQHF.

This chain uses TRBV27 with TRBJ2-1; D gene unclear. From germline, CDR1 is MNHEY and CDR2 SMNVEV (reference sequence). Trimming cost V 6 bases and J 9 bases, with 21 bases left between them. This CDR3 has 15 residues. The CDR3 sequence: CASSPEELVLSEQFF. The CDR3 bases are TGTGCCAGCAGCCCAGAGGAGTTAGTCTTGAGTGAGCAGTTCTTC.

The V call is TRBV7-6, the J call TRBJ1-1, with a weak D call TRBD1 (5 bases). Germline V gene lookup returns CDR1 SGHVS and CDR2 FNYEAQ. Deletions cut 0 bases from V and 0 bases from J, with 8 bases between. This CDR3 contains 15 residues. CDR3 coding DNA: TGTGCCAGCAGCTTAGCGGGGGAGCTGAACACTGAAGCTTTCTTT. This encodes CASSLAGELNTEAFF.

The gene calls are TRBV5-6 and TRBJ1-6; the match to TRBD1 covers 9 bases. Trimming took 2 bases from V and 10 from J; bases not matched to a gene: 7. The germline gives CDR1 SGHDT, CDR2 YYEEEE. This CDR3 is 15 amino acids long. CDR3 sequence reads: CASSFRDRVYSPLHF. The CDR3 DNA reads TGTGCCAGCAGCTTCCGGGACAGGGTTTACTCACCCCTCCACTTT.

The CDR3 bases are TGTGCCAGCAGCCCCCATGGGCCAGGGACCTATGGCTACACCTTC. This sequence encodes CASSPHGPGTYGYTF. The chain has TRBV9 and TRBJ1-2; weak D call: TRBD1 (5 bases). In germline, CDR1 is SGDLS, CDR2 YYNGEE. The CDR3 runs 15 residues. The V end lost 4 bases, the J end lost 4 bases, and 17 bases lay between the germline ends. Complete variable domain (other parts from reference TRBV9 and TRBJ1-2): DSGVTQTPKHLITATGQRVTLRCSPRSGDLSVYWYQQSLDQGLQFLIQYYNGEERAKGNILERFSAQQFPDLHSELNLSSLELGDSALYFCASSPHGPGTYGYTFGSGTRLTVV.

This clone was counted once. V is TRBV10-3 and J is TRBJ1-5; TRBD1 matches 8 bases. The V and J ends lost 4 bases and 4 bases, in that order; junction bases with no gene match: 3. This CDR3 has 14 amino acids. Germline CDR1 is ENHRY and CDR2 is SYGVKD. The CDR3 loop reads CAISGTGRNQPQHF. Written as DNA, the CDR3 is TGTGCCATCAGTGGGACAGGGCGGAATCAGCCCCAGCATTTT.

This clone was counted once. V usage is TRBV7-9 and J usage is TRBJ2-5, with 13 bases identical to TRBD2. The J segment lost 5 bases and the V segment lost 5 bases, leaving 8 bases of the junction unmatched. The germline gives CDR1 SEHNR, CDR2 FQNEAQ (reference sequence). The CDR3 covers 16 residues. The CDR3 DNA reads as TGTGCCAGCAGCCCCGGACTAGCGGGAGTTTCGGAGACCCAGTACTTC. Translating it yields CASSPGLAGVSETQYF.

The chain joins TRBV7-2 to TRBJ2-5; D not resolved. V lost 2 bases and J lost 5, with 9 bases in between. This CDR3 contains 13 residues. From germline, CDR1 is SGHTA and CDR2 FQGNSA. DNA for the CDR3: TGTGCCAGCAGCTTACAATTCGGGGAGACCCAGTACTTC. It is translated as CASSLQFGETQYF.

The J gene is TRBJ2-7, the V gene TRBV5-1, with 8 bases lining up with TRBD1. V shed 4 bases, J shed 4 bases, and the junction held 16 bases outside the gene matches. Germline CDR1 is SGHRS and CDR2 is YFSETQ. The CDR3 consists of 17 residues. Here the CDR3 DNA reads TGCGCCAGCAGCGATAAGACAGGGGCGAGACCCACGTACGAGCAGTACTTC. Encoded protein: CASSDKTGARPTYEQYF.

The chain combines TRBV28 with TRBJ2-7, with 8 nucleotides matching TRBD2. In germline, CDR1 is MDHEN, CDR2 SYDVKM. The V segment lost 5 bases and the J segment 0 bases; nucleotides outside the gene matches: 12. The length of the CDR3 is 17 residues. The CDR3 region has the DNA TGTGCCAGCAGTGGTGGAAACCTAGCGGGTTTCTCCTACGAGCAGTACTTC. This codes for CASSGGNLAGFSYEQYF.

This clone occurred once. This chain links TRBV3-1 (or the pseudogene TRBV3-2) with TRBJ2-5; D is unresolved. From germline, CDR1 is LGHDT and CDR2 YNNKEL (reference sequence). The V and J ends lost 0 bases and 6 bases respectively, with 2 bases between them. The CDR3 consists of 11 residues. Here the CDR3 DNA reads TGTGCCAGCAGCCAAGAGAAGACCCAGTACTTC. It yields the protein CASSQEKTQYF.

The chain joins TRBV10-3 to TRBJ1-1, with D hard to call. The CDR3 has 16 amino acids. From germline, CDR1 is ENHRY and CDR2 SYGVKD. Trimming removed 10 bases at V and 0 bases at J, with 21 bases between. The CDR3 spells CATIATHGAMNTEAFF. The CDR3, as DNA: TGTGCCACCATTGCAACCCACGGTGCGATGAACACTGAAGCTTTCTTT.

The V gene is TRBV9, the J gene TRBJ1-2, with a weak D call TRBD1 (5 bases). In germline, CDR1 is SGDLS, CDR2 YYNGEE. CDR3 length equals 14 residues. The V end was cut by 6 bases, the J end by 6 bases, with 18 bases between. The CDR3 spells CASTAAGGGDGYTF. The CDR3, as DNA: TGTGCCAGCACCGCCGCCGGGGGAGGAGATGGCTACACCTTC. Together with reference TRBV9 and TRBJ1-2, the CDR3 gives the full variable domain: DSGVTQTPKHLITATGQRVTLRCSPRSGDLSVYWYQQSLDQGLQFLIQYYNGEERAKGNILERFSAQQFPDLHSELNLSSLELGDSALYFCASTAAGGGDGYTFGSGTRLTVV.

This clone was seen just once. Here the CDR3 DNA reads TGTGCCAGCAGCGGACAGGGAATCACTGAAGCTTTCTTT. This gives the protein CASSGQGITEAFF. The chain is built from TRBV9 and TRBJ1-1; 7 positions match TRBD1. J lost 4 bases, V lost 3 bases, and 3 bases had no gene match. Germline CDR1 is SGDLS and CDR2 is YYNGEE. The CDR3 sequence is 13 residues long.

CDR3 bases: TGTGCCAGCAGTTTGGAGACAGGCGAAAAACTGTTTTTT. This encodes CASSLETGEKLFF. J is TRBJ1-4 and V is TRBV27; tentative D call: TRBD1 (6 bases). CDR3 size: 13 residues. CDR1 is MNHEY and CDR2 is SMNVEV in the germline V gene (reference sequence). Trimming removed 3 bases at V and 8 bases at J, with 10 bases between.

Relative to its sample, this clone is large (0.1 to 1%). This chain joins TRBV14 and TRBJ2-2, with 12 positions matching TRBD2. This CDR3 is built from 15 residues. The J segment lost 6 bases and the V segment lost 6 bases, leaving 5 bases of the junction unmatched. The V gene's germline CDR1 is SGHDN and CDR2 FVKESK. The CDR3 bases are TGTGCCAGCAGTCGGCTAGCGGGAGGGGCCGGGGAGCTGTTTTTT. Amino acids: CASSRLAGGAGELFF.